In its sample, the clone carrying this T cell receptor (beta chain) was seen a few times. As yet, its antigen is unknown. TCRdb called the RT-PCR reads again in MiXCR, with one record for every CDR3 protein. The sample consists of 650,000 to 800,000 distinct CDR3 sequences, about 14% of them appearing once. The sample comes from a study of response to subunit inactivated influenza vaccine. Study outcomes and limitations: After each seasonal influenza vaccination, few new T cells are recruited, the authors suggested.

This CDR3 has 16 residues. Per germline, CDR1 SGHNT and CDR2 YENEEA. Trimming took 5 bases from V and 6 from J; bases not matched to a gene: 15. Here the sequenced sample was PBMCs from blood, taken 14 to 15 days before vaccination. The chain has TRBV11-3 and TRBJ2-7; 8 nucleotides line up with TRBD2. This sequence was found in a middle-aged man who received an inactivated influenza vaccine. The CDR3 protein is CASSPRSGLAFGEQYF. In DNA form, the CDR3 reads TGTGCCAGCAGCCCCAGGTCCGGACTAGCTTTCGGCGAGCAGTACTTC.